This entry features one T cell receptor beta chain sequence. Antigen unknown. The data originate from a study of cytomegalovirus exposure and HLA in healthy donors. Study-level points and caveats: Clonal expansion was found to be greater in HLA-associated TCR beta chains than in equally common others in a later analysis. Later analysis showed most CMV-associated TCR beta chains appearing HLA-restricted.

The CDR3 totals 14 residues. V was trimmed by 4 bases and J by 7 bases, leaving 20 bases between them. CDR1 and CDR2 (germline): SQVTM, ANQGSEA. The PCR employed 60 Vbeta primers together with 13 Jbeta primers. Sequencing was performed with immunoSEQ multiplex PCR; in TCRdb, only in-frame clones are kept and a portion is missing. The sample contains roughly 200,000 clones, approximately 80% of which appear only once. The sample was PBMCs. J is TRBJ2-7 and V is TRBV29-1; a possible D gene is TRBD2 (5 bases). The TCR originated in a man aged 45 to 65 in good health and CMV-seronegative. This CDR3 reads CSVGEAGLGREQYF. CDR3 nucleotides: TGCAGCGTTGGAGAGGCGGGCCTCGGCCGGGAGCAGTACTTC.